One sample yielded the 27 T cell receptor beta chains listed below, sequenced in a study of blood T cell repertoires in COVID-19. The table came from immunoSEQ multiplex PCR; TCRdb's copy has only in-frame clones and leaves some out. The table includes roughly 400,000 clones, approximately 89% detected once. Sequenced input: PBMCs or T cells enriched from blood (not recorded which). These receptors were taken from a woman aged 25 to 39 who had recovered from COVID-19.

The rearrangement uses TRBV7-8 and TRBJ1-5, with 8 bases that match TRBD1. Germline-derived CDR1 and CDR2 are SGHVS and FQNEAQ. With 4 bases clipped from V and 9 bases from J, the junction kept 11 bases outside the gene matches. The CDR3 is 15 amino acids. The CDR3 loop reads CASSYGQGGSGPQHF. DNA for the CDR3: TGTGCCAGCAGCTACGGACAGGGTGGGTCGGGGCCCCAGCATTTT.

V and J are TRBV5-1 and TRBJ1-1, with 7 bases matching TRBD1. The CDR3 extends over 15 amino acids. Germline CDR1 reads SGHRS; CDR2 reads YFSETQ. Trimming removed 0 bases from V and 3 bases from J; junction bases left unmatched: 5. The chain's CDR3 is CASSLGGGSDTEAFF. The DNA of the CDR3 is TGCGCCAGCAGCTTGGGAGGGGGCTCAGACACTGAAGCTTTCTTT.

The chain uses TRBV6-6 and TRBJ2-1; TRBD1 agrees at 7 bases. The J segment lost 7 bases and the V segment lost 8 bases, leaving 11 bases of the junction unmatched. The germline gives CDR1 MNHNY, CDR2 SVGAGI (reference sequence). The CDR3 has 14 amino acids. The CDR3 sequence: CASFTGQSRNEQFF. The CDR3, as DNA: TGTGCCAGCTTTACGGGACAGAGTAGGAATGAGCAGTTCTTC.

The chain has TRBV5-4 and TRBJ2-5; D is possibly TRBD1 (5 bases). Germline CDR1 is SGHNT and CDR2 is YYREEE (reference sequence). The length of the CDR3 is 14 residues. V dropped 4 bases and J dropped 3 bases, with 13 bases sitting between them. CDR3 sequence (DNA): TGTGCCAGCAGCCCCCCCTTAGGGGAAGAGACCCAGTACTTC. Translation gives CASSPPLGEETQYF.

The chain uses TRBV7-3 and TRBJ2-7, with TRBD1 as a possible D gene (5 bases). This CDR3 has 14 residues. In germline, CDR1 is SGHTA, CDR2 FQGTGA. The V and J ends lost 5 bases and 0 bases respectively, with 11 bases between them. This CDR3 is CASSQTRASYEQYF. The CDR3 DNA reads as TGTGCCAGCAGCCAAACCAGGGCCTCCTACGAGCAGTACTTC.

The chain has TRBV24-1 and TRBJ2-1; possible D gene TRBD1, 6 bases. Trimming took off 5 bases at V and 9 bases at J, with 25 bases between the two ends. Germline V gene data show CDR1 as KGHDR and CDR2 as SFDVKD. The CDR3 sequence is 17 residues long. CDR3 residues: CATSGVQGSKLTLEQFF. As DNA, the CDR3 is TGTGCCACCAGTGGAGTTCAGGGGAGTAAGCTAACCCTTGAGCAGTTCTTC.

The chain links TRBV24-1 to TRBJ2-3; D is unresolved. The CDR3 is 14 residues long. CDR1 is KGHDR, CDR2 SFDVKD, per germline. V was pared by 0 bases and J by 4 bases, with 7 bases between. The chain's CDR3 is CATSDLGSPDTQYF. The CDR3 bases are TGTGCCACCAGTGATTTGGGTAGCCCAGATACGCAGTATTTT.

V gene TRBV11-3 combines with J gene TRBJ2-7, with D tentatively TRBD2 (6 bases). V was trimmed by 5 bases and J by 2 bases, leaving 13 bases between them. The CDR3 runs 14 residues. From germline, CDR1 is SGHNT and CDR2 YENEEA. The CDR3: CASSPGRGPYEQYF. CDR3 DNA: TGTGCCAGCAGCCCTGGGCGGGGTCCCTACGAGCAGTACTTC. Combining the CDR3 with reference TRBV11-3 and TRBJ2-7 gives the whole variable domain EAGVVQSPRYKIIEKKQPVAFWCNPISGHNTLYWYLQNLGQGPELLIRYENEEAVDDSQLPKDRFSAERLKGVDSTLKIQPAELGDSAVYLCASSPGRGPYEQYFGPGTRLTVT.

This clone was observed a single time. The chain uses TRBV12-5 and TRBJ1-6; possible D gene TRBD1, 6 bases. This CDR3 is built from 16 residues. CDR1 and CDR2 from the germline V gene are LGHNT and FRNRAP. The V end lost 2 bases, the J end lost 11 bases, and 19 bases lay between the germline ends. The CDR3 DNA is TGTGCTAGTGGTTTGCGACCCCAGATCAGGGGTACACCCCTCCACTTT. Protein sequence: CASGLRPQIRGTPLHF.

This chain's CDR3 is CASSQVGSEGEIYGYTF. The DNA of the CDR3 is TGTGCCAGCAGCCAAGTAGGTTCGGAGGGCGAAATCTATGGCTACACCTTC. V is TRBV4-2 and J is TRBJ1-2; D uncertain. The V and J ends lost 1 base and 4 bases respectively, with 19 bases between them. There are 17 residues in the CDR3. Germline V gene sequence: CDR1 LGHNA, CDR2 YNFKEQ.

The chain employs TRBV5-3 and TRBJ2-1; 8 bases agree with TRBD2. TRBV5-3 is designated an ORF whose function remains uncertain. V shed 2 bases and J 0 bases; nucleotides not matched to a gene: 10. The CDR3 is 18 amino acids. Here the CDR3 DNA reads TGTGCCAGAAGCTTTTTTTCGGGGGGGCCTACCTCCTACAATGAGCAGTTCTTC. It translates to CARSFFSGGPTSYNEQFF.

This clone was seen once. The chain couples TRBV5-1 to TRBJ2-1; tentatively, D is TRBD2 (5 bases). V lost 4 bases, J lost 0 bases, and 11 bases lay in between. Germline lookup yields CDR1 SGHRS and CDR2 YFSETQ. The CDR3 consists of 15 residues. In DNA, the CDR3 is TGCGCCAGCAGCCTGCTTGAGGGCTCCTACAATGAGCAGTTCTTC. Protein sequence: CASSLLEGSYNEQFF.

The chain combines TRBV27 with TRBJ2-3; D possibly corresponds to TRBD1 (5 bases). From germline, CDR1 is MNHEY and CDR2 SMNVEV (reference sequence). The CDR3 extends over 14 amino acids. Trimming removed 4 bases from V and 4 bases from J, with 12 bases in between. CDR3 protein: CASSYRGRADTQYF. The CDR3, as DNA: TGTGCCAGCAGTTATAGGGGAAGGGCAGATACGCAGTATTTT.

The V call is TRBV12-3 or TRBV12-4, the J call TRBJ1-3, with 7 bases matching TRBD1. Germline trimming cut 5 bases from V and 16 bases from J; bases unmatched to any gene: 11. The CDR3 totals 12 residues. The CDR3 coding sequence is TGTGCCAGCAGTCGAGGGGGCCCGGGGGACTATTTT. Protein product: CASSRGGPGDYF.

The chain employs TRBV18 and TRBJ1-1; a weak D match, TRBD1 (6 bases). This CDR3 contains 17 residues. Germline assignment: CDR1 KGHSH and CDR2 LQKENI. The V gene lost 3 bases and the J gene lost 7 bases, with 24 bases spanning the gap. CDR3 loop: CASSPINIPTGTLEAFF. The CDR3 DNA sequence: TGTGCCAGCTCACCCATCAATATCCCGACAGGCACCCTTGAAGCTTTCTTT.

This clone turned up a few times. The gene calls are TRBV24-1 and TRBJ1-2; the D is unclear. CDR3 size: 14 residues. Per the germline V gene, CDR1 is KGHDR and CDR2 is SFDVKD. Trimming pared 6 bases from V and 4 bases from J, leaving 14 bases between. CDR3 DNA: TGTGCCACCAGTCCGGACGGTGGGAGCTATGGCTACACCTTC. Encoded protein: CATSPDGGSYGYTF.

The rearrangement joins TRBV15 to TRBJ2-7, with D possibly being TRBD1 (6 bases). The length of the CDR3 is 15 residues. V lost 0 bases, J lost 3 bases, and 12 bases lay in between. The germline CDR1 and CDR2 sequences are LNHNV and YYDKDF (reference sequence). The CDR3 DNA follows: TGTGCCACCAGCAGAGAGGTGGGGGCAGGCTACGAGCAGTACTTC. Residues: CATSREVGAGYEQYF.

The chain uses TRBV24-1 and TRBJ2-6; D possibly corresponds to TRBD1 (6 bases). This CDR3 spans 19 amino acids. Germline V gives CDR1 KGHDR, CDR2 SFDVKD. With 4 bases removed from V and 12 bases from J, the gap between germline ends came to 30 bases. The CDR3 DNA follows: TGTGCCACCAGTGAGGGACCGTCGACAGGCTTCCCAAGACTTGGCGTCCTGACTTTC. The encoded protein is CATSEGPSTGFPRLGVLTF.

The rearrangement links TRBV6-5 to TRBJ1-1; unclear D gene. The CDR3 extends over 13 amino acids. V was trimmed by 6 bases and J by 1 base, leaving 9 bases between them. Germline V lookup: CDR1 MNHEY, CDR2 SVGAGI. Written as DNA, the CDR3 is TGTGCCAGCAGCTTAGACAAGAACACTGAAGCTTTCTTT. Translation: CASSLDKNTEAFF.

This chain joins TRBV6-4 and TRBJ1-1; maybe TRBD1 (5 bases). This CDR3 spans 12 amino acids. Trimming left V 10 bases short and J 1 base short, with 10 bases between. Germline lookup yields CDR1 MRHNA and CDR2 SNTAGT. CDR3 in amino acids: CAIQDKNTEAFF. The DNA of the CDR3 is TGTGCCATCCAGGACAAGAACACTGAAGCTTTCTTT.

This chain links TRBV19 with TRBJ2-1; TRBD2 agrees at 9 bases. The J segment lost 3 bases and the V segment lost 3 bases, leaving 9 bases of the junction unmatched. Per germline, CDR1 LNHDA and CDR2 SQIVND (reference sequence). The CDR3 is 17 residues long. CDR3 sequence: CASSILGGGAHYNEQFF. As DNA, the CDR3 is TGTGCCAGTAGTATCTTAGGCGGGGGGGCCCACTACAATGAGCAGTTCTTC.

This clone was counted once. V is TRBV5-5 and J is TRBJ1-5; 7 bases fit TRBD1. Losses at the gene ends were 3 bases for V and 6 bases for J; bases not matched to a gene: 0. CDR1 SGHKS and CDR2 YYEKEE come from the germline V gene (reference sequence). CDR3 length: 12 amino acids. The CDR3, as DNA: TGTGCCAGCAGCTACAGGGGTCAGCCCCAGCATTTT. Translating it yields CASSYRGQPQHF.

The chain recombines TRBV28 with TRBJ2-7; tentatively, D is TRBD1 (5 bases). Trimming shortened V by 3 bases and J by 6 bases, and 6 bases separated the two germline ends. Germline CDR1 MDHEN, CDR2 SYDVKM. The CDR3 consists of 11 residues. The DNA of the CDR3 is TGTGCCAGCAGTTTCCAGGGCGAGCAGTACTTC. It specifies CASSFQGEQYF.

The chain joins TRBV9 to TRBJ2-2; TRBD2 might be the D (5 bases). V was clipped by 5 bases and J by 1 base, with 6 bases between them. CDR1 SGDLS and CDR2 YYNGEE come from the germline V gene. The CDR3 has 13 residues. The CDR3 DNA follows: TGTGCCAGCAGGGAGGAGAACACCGGGGAGCTGTTTTTT. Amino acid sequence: CASREENTGELFF.

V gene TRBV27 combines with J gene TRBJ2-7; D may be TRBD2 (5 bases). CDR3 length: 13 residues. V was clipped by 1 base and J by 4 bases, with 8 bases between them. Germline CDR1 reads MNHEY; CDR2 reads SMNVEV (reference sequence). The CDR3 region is CASSLYSGYEQYF. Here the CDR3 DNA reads TGTGCCAGCAGTTTATATTCGGGGTACGAGCAGTACTTC.

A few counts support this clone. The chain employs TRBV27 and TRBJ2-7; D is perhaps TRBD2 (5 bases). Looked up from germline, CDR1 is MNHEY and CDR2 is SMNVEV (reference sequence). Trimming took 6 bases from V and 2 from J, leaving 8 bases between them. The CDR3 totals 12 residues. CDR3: CASSPGAYEQYF. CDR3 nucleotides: TGTGCCAGCAGCCCCGGGGCCTACGAGCAGTACTTC.

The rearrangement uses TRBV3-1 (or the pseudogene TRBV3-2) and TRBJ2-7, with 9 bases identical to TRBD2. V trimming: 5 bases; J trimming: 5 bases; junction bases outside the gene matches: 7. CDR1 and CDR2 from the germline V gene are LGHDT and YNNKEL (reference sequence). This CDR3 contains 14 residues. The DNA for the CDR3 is TGTGCCAGCAGCTGGCGGGGGGGTGTGGACGAGCAGTACTTC. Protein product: CASSWRGGVDEQYF.